These 9 T cell receptor beta chains were sequenced from one sample in a study of response to subunit inactivated influenza vaccine listed by TCRdb under 2018. The library was made by RT-PCR. The data were produced on an Illumina HiSeq 2500. The raw public data were reprocessed by TCRdb itself: fastp quality trimming at Q25, MiXCR clonotype calling, in-frame beta chains only. Identical CDR3 proteins give one entry, which carries the most common genes and DNA. In this sample the table shows about 610,000 distinct CDR3 sequences, 11% to 15% of which occur a single time. The ten most abundant clones make up approximately 12% of the sample. The input for sequencing was PBMCs from blood, taken roughly 13 days after vaccination. The receptors originated from a man aged 50 to 59 who received an inactivated influenza vaccine. Donor details come from another sample of the same person, matched by shared clones.

There are many counts of this clonotype. This sequence joins TRBV5-1 and TRBJ2-7; D remains ambiguous. V lost 1 base and J 6 bases, leaving 8 bases between the germline ends. The CDR3 is 12 residues long. From germline, CDR1 is SGHRS and CDR2 YFSETQ. The CDR3 DNA reads as TGCGCCAGCAGCTTGAACTTGCGCGAGCAGTACTTC. Protein product: CASSLNLREQYF.

The chain employs TRBV5-1 and TRBJ1-5; tentative D call: TRBD1 (5 bases). Trimming removed 0 bases from V and 5 bases from J, with 12 bases in between. Looked up from germline, CDR1 is SGHRS and CDR2 is YFSETQ. The CDR3 extends over 15 amino acids. The CDR3 is CASSLAGNRDQPQHF. CDR3 in DNA: TGCGCCAGCAGCTTGGCAGGGAACCGTGATCAGCCCCAGCATTTT.

This clonotype occurred a few times. The V and J genes are TRBV20-1 and TRBJ2-1; 8 bases fit TRBD1. Germline CDR1 reads DFQATT; CDR2 reads SNEGSKA (reference sequence). CDR3 length: 21 amino acids. After removal of 0 bases from V and 3 bases from J, the junction contained 22 bases not matched to a gene. As DNA, the CDR3 is TGCAGTGCTAGAGATTCATCAGAAGGACAGGGCAAGTATCAAGTCTACAATGAGCAGTTCTTC. It is translated as CSARDSSEGQGKYQVYNEQFF.

At least ten counts were recorded for this clonotype. The rearrangement joins TRBV29-1 to TRBJ2-1, with D maybe TRBD2 (5 bases). Between the trimmed V and J ends, which lost 5 bases and 0 bases, there was a span of 11 bases. Germline V gives CDR1 SQVTM, CDR2 ANQGSEA. The CDR3 consists of 14 residues. The chain's CDR3 is CSVYSASSYNEQFF. The CDR3 coding sequence is TGCAGCGTTTATAGCGCGAGCTCCTACAATGAGCAGTTCTTC.

The J gene is TRBJ2-3, the V gene TRBV4-1; D gene unclear. The germline CDR1 and CDR2 sequences are MGHRA and YSYEKL. The CDR3 extends over 13 amino acids. Trimming pared 2 bases from V and 6 bases from J, leaving 9 bases between. The CDR3 region is CASSQWRWDTQYF. The CDR3 DNA is TGCGCCAGCAGCCAATGGAGATGGGATACGCAGTATTTT.

The chain combines TRBV28 with TRBJ2-4; 7 bases are shared with TRBD1. CDR1 MDHEN and CDR2 SYDVKM come from the germline V gene. Trimming cost V 5 bases and J 5 bases; bases outside gene matches: 3. The CDR3 totals 13 residues. The CDR3 DNA follows: TGTGCCAGCAGTCCCGGGACAGAAAACATTCAGTACTTC. Residues: CASSPGTENIQYF.

This chain connects TRBV10-3 to TRBJ2-2, with a weak D call TRBD1 (5 bases). From germline, CDR1 is ENHRY and CDR2 SYGVKD. The CDR3 has 13 residues. V was clipped by 8 bases and J by 5 bases, with 12 bases between them. CDR3 region: CAIQQDLTGELFF. In nucleotides, the CDR3 is TGTGCCATCCAACAGGATTTAACCGGGGAGCTGTTTTTT.

This clonotype appeared many times. This chain connects TRBV7-9 to TRBJ2-1, with 10 bases matching TRBD2. V lost 4 bases and J lost 6; bases outside the gene matches: 9. This CDR3 is 16 amino acids long. In germline, CDR1 is SEHNR, CDR2 FQNEAQ (reference sequence). CDR3 in amino acids: CASSSPASGRPNEQFF. The CDR3 coding sequence is TGTGCCAGCAGCTCTCCAGCTAGCGGGAGACCCAATGAGCAGTTCTTC.

The gene calls are TRBV6-1 and TRBJ1-6; TRBD1 might be the D (6 bases). Germline assignment: CDR1 MNHNS and CDR2 SASEGT. V was shortened by 10 bases and J by 7 bases, with 20 bases between the two germline ends. The CDR3 covers 15 residues. The CDR3 spells CATGKLDRQNSPLHF. CDR3 DNA: TGTGCCACAGGCAAGTTGGACAGACAAAATTCACCCCTCCACTTT.